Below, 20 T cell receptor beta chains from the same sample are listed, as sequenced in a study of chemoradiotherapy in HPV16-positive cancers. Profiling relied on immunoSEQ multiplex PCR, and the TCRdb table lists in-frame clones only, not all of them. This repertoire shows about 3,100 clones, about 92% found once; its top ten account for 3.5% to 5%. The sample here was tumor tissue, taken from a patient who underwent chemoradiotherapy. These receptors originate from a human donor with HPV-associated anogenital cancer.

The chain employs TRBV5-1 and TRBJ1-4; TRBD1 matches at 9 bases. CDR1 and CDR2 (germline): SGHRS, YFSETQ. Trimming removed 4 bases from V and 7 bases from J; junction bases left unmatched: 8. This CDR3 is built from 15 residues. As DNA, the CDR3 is TGCGCCAGCAGCACATCCGGGACAGGGAGTGAAAAACTGTTTTTT. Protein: CASSTSGTGSEKLFF. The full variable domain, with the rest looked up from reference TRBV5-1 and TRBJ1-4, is KAGVTQTPRYLIKTRGQQVTLSCSPISGHRSVSWYQQTPGQGLQFLFEYFSETQRNKGNFPGRFSGRQFSNSRSEMNVSTLELGDSALYLCASSTSGTGSEKLFFGSGTQLSVL.

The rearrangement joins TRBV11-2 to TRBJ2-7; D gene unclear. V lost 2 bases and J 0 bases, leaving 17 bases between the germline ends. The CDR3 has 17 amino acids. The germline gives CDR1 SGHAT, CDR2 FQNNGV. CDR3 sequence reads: CASSLYPPRTSSYEQYF. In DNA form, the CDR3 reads TGTGCCAGCAGCTTATATCCCCCCCGGACGTCCTCCTACGAGCAGTACTTC.

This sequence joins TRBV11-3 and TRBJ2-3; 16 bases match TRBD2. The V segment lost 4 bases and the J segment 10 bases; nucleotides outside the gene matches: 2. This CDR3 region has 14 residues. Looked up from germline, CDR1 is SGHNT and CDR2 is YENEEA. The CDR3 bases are TGTGCCAGCAGCTCGGGACTAGCGGGAGGGGCGCAGTATTTT. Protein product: CASSSGLAGGAQYF.

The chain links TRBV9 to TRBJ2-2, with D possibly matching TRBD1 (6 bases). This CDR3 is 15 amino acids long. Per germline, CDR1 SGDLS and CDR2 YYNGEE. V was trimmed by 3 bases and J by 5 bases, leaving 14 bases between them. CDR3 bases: TGTGCCAGCAGCGGAGCACAGGGAAGAACCGGGGAGCTGTTTTTT. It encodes CASSGAQGRTGELFF.

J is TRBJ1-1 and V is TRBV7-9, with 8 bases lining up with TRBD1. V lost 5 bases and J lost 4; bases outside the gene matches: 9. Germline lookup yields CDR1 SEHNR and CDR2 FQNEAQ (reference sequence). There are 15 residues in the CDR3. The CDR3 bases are TGTGCCAGCAGCCTATTAACAGGGGGGATCACTGAAGCTTTCTTT. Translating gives CASSLLTGGITEAFF.

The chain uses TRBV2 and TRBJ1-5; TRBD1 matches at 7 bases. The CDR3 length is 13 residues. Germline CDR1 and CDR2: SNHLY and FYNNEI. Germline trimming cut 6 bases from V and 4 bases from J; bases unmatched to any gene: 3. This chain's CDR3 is CASRRDSNQPQHF. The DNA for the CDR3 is TGTGCCAGCAGGAGGGACAGTAATCAGCCCCAGCATTTT.

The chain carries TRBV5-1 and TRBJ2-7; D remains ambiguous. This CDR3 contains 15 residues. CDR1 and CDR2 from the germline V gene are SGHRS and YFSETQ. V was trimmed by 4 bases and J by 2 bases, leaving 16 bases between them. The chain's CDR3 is CASSTQTEYAYEQYF. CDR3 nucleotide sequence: TGCGCCAGCAGCACTCAAACCGAGTATGCCTACGAGCAGTACTTC.

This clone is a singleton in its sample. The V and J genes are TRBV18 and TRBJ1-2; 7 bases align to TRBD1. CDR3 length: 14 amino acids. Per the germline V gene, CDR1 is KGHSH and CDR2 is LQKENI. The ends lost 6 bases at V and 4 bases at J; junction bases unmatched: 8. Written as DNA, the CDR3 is TGTGCCAGCTCCCCGGCACAGGGGACCTATGGCTACACCTTC. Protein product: CASSPAQGTYGYTF. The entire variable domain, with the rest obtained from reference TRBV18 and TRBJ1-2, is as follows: NAGVMQNPRHLVRRRGQEARLRCSPMKGHSHVYWYRQLPEEGLKFMVYLQKENIIDESGMPKERFSAEFPKEGPSILRIQQVVRGDSAAYFCASSPAQGTYGYTFGSGTRLTVV.

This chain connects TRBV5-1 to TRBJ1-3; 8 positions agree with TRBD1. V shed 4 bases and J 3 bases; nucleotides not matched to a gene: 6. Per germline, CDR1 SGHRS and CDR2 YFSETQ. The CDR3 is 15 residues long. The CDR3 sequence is CASSPQGGYGNTIYF. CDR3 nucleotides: TGCGCCAGCAGCCCACAGGGGGGGTATGGAAACACCATATATTTT.

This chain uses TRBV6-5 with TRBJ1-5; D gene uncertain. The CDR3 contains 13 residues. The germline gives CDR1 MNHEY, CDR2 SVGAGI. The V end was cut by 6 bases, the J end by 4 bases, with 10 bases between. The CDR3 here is CASSYDRNQPQHF. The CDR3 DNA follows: TGTGCCAGCAGCTACGATAGGAATCAGCCCCAGCATTTT.

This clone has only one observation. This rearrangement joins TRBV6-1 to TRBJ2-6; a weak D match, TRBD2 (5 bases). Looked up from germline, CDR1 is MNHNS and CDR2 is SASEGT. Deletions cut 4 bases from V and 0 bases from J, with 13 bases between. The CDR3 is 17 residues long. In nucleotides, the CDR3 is TGTGCCAGCAGTGGGAGGCACGGATCCTCTGGGGCCAACGTCCTGACTTTC. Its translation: CASSGRHGSSGANVLTF.

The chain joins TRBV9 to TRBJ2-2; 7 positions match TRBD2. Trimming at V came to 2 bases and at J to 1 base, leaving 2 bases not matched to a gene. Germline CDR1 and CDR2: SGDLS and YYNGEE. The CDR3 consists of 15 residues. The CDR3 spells CASSVGGGNTGELFF. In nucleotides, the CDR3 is TGTGCCAGCAGCGTCGGCGGGGGGAACACCGGGGAGCTGTTTTTT.

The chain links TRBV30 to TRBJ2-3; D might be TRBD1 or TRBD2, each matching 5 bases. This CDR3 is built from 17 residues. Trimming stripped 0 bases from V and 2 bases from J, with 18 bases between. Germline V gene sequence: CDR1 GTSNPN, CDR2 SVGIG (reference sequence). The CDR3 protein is CAWSVFGRGATTDTQYF. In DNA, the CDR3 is TGTGCCTGGAGTGTTTTCGGACGAGGGGCAACCACAGATACGCAGTATTTT.

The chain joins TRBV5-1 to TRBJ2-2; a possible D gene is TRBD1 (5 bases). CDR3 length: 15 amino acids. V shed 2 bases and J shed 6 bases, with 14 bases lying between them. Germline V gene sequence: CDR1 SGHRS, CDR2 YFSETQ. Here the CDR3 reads CASSLGDVMAGELFF. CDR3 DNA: TGCGCCAGCAGCTTAGGGGATGTCATGGCCGGGGAGCTGTTTTTT.

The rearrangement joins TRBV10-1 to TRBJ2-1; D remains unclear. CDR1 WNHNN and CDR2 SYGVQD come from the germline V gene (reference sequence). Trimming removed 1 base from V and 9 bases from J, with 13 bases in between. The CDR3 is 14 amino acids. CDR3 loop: CASSEFLAWGEQFF. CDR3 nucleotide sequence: TGCGCCAGCAGTGAGTTTCTGGCCTGGGGTGAGCAGTTCTTC.

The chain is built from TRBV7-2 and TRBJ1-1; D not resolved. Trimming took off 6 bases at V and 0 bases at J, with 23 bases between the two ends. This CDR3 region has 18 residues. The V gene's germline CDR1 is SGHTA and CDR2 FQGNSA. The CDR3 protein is CASSKEGAPFFMNTEAFF. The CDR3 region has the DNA TGTGCCAGCAGTAAAGAGGGCGCCCCTTTCTTCATGAACACTGAAGCTTTCTTT.

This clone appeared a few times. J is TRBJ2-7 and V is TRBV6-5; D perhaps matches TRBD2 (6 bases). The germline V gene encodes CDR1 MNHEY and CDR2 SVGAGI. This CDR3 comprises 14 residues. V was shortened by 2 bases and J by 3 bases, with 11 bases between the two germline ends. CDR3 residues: CASSYGGTHYEQYF. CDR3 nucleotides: TGTGCCAGCAGTTACGGGGGGACGCACTACGAGCAGTACTTC.

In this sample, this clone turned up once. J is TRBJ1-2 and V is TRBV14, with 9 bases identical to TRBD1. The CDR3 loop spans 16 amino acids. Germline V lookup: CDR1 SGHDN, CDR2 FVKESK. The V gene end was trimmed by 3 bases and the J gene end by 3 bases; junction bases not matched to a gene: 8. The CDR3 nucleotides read TGTGCCAGCAGCCATCAGCCGGGACAGGGAGACTATGGCTACACCTTC. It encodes CASSHQPGQGDYGYTF.

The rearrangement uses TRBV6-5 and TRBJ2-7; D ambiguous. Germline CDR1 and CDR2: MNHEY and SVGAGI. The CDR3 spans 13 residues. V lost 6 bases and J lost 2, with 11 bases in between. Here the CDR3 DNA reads TGTGCCAGCAGAACCGACTCTCCCTACGAGCAGTACTTC. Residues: CASRTDSPYEQYF.

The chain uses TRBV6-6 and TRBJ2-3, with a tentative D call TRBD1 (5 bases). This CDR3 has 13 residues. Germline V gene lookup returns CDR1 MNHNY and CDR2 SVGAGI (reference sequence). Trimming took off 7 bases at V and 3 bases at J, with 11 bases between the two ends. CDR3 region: CASTMTETDTQYF. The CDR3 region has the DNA TGTGCCAGCACTATGACAGAGACAGATACGCAGTATTTT.